This T cell receptor (beta chain) was obtained from a study of blood T cell repertoires in COVID-19. Study in general: COVID-19 samples collected from the United States, Italy and Spain covered acute and convalescent phases. Sources were T cells, B-cell-depleted T cells, or PBMCs; the material itself was cDNA or gDNA.

About this clone itself: This sample also contains other DNA sequences that code for the same CDR3.

In the authors' methods: Estimation of nucleated cell counts was performed using reference gene primer amplification. Measured with immunoSEQ multiplex PCR; TCRdb has only the in-frame clones, and not every one. For V, J and clone size, that table is used; D and trimming come from the DNA. The sample holds about 110,000 clones; approximately 85% are singletons and the top ten take 7% to 9.5%. Sample: peripheral blood. The TCR sequence derives from a man between 65 and 85 years old with acute or convalescent COVID-19.

The CDR3 bases are TGTGCCAGCTCATCATTCGGACAGGCCACTAATGAAAAACTGTTTTTT. Translation: CASSSFGQATNEKLFF. The chain recombines TRBV18 with TRBJ1-4, with 7 positions matching TRBD1. Trimming took 5 bases from V and 2 from J; bases not matched to a gene: 8. The CDR3 has 16 residues. Germline CDR1 KGHSH, CDR2 LQKENI. Complete variable domain (other parts from reference TRBV18 and TRBJ1-4): NAGVMQNPRHLVRRRGQEARLRCSPMKGHSHVYWYRQLPEEGLKFMVYLQKENIIDESGMPKERFSAEFPKEGPSILRIQQVVRGDSAAYFCASSSFGQATNEKLFFGSGTQLSVL.